This T cell receptor beta chain derives from a study of shared clonotypes between healthy human individuals. Broader study findings: Larger estimated richness was generally seen in naive subsets than in memory subsets.

Repertoires were generated with immunoSEQ multiplex PCR, while TCRdb's copy carries only in-frame clones and drops some. The sample includes 550,000 to 850,000 clones, 74% of them seen just once. This CDR3 spans 15 amino acids. V dropped 6 bases and J dropped 7 bases, with 19 bases sitting between them. CDR1 and CDR2 (germline): MDHEN, SYDVKM. As concerns this clone: No antigen is known for it.

The sequence was collected from a woman aged 25 to 39 in good health. What was sequenced was memory CD4+ T cells sorted from blood. As for subset: CD45RA-negative fraction. This rearrangement joins TRBV28 to TRBJ2-1; D unclear. DNA for the CDR3: TGTGCCAGCAGCGCGACCGGGCCTCAAGAGAATGAGCAGTTCTTC. Its protein is CASSATGPQENEQFF.